The 14 T cell receptor beta chains given below trace back to one sample, sequenced in a study of cytomegalovirus exposure and HLA in healthy donors. In the PCR, 60 Vbeta and 13 Jbeta primers were used. Sequenced by immunoSEQ multiplex PCR; TCRdb stores in-frame clones only, minus some. The profile shows more than 90,000 clones, more than 70% of them singletons. Sequenced: PBMCs. Receptor source: a man aged 25 to 45 in good health and CMV-seronegative.

V is TRBV28 and J is TRBJ1-4; 7 positions agree with TRBD1. The CDR3 has 14 residues. Germline-derived CDR1 and CDR2 are MDHEN and SYDVKM. V trimming: 6 bases; J trimming: 3 bases; junction bases outside the gene matches: 4. The CDR3 loop is CASSQQGPNEKLFF. Written as DNA, the CDR3 is TGTGCCAGCAGCCAACAGGGGCCTAATGAAAAACTGTTTTTT.

CDR3 sequence reads: CASNHSAYEQYF. The DNA for the CDR3 is TGTGCCAGCAACCATAGCGCCTACGAGCAGTACTTC. V is TRBV27 and J is TRBJ2-7; tentatively, D is TRBD2 (5 bases). Trimming removed 7 bases at V and 2 bases at J, with 9 bases between. The germline V gene encodes CDR1 MNHEY and CDR2 SMNVEV (reference sequence). CDR3 length: 12 amino acids.

DNA of the CDR3: TGTGCCAGCAGTTTGTCCGGTCGACTAGCGGGGTACACAGATACGCAGTATTTT. Its translation: CASSLSGRLAGYTDTQYF. This chain uses TRBV27 with TRBJ2-3, with 11 nucleotides matching TRBD2. CDR3 size: 18 residues. The V gene end was trimmed by 3 bases and the J gene end by 2 bases; junction bases not matched to a gene: 10. Germline V gives CDR1 MNHEY, CDR2 SMNVEV (reference sequence).

The chain joins TRBV7-2 to TRBJ2-7, with D maybe TRBD2 (7 bases). CDR3 length: 14 residues. Germline V gene lookup returns CDR1 SGHTA and CDR2 FQGNSA. V dropped 5 bases and J dropped 9 bases, with 20 bases sitting between them. CDR3 protein: CASSAGAGTRVQYF. The CDR3 DNA is TGTGCCAGCAGCGCGGGGGCAGGGACTCGGGTGCAGTACTTC.

The chain has TRBV4-3 and TRBJ1-2, with D perhaps TRBD1 (6 bases). This CDR3 comprises 15 residues. With 0 bases removed from V and 0 bases from J, the gap between germline ends came to 8 bases. Germline V gene lookup returns CDR1 LGHNA and CDR2 YSLEER. The CDR3 sequence: CASSQETGTNYGYTF. The CDR3 bases are TGCGCCAGCAGCCAAGAGACAGGTACTAACTATGGCTACACCTTC.

The count of this clone is one. This chain uses TRBV7-9 with TRBJ1-1, with D perhaps matching TRBD1 (6 bases). The germline V and J ends were trimmed by 4 bases and 0 bases, with 12 bases remaining between them. CDR3 size: 15 residues. The germline CDR1 and CDR2 sequences are SEHNR and FQNEAQ (reference sequence). The CDR3 DNA follows: TGTGCCAGCAGCTCTGGGACATCAATGAACACTGAAGCTTTCTTT. This translates into CASSSGTSMNTEAFF.

The chain joins TRBV11-3 to TRBJ2-2, with TRBD2 identical over 9 bases. Germline CDR1 reads SGHNT; CDR2 reads YENEEA. The CDR3 has 14 residues. After removal of 5 bases from V and 7 bases from J, the junction contained 5 bases not matched to a gene. DNA of the CDR3: TGTGCCAGCAGCCCGGGACTAGCCGGCGGGGAGCTGTTTTTT. Translating gives CASSPGLAGGELFF.

V gene TRBV5-1 combines with J gene TRBJ2-1, with 7 bases fitting TRBD1. This CDR3 contains 16 residues. The V gene end was trimmed by 4 bases and the J gene end by 6 bases; junction bases not matched to a gene: 13. Germline CDR1 and CDR2: SGHRS and YFSETQ. Here the CDR3 DNA reads TGCGCCAGCAGCCTACCCCGACAGGGTTATGGCAATGAGCAGTTCTTC. Protein product: CASSLPRQGYGNEQFF.

The chain recombines TRBV2 with TRBJ2-1; 12 bases are a match to TRBD1. The germline V gene encodes CDR1 SNHLY and CDR2 FYNNEI. The CDR3 runs to 15 residues. The J segment lost 7 bases and the V segment lost 6 bases, leaving 7 bases of the junction unmatched. This chain's CDR3 is CASRALGQGANEQFF. The CDR3 coding sequence is TGTGCCAGCAGGGCCCTGGGACAGGGGGCTAATGAGCAGTTCTTC.

The chain combines TRBV27 with TRBJ2-7; possibly TRBD2 for D (6 bases). CDR3 length equals 17 residues. Germline CDR1 MNHEY, CDR2 SMNVEV (reference sequence). Trimming took 2 bases from V and 7 from J, leaving 24 bases between them. The CDR3 coding sequence is TGTGCCAGCAGTTTAGGAATCTGGCGCGGGGAGATTTCGGAGCAGTACTTC. Amino acids: CASSLGIWRGEISEQYF.

The chain couples TRBV6-5 to TRBJ1-2, with D hard to call. With 7 bases removed from V and 8 bases from J, the gap between germline ends came to 17 bases. There are 13 residues in the CDR3. From germline, CDR1 is MNHEY and CDR2 SVGAGI. CDR3 DNA: TGTGCCAGCACTGGTCCTCTTGGTGAGGGCTACACCTTC. Amino acid sequence: CASTGPLGEGYTF.

The CDR3 spells CASSLGGVSNQPQHF. The CDR3 coding sequence is TGTGCCAGCAGTTTAGGAGGGGTTAGCAATCAGCCCCAGCATTTT. The chain links TRBV28 to TRBJ1-5; TRBD1 is a possible D gene (5 bases). With 2 bases removed from V and 0 bases from J, the gap between germline ends came to 8 bases. Germline CDR1 MDHEN, CDR2 SYDVKM. CDR3 length: 15 residues.

V is TRBV4-3 and J is TRBJ1-4, with D uncertain. The CDR3 is made up of 15 amino acids. V gave up 1 base and J gave up 12 bases, with 18 bases separating them. Per germline, CDR1 LGHNA and CDR2 YSLEER. The CDR3 protein is CASSQALREAGELFF. CDR3 sequence (DNA): TGCGCCAGCAGCCAAGCCCTTAGGGAGGCCGGGGAACTGTTTTTT.

The V gene is TRBV7-2, the J gene TRBJ2-3; tentative D call: TRBD1 (6 bases). V lost 7 bases to trimming and J lost 0 bases, with 11 bases between them. This CDR3 spans 14 amino acids. Germline V gives CDR1 SGHTA, CDR2 FQGNSA. This chain's CDR3 is CASTRTASTDTQYF. CDR3 bases: TGTGCCAGCACACGGACAGCTAGCACAGATACGCAGTATTTT. The full variable domain, its missing parts supplied by reference TRBV7-2 and TRBJ2-3, is GAGVSQSPSNKVTEKGKDVELRCDPISGHTALYWYRQSLGQGLEFLIYFQGNSAPDKSGLPSDRFSAERTGGSVSTLTIQRTQQEDSAVYLCASTRTASTDTQYFGPGTRLTVL.